This TCR beta chain was found in a study of Ad26.COV2.S vaccination and SARS-CoV-2 variants. The CDR3 consists of 13 residues. Trimming pared 4 bases from V and 4 bases from J, leaving 9 bases between. This sample's treatment: around 19 received Ad26.COV2.S at low or high dose, single or two shots; several received placebo; per-sample allocation not given. The study sampled participants on day 63 after the first vaccine or placebo injection. The sample holds a few counts of this clone. Data came from immunoSEQ multiplex PCR; TCRdb stores just in-frame clones and leaves some out. Among roughly 420,000 clones listed, approximately 90% were seen once.

The specimen was peripheral blood, collected in a trial of Ad26.COV2.S vaccine versus placebo. The origin of this receptor is a person between 18 and 59 years old who received the Ad26.COV2.S COVID-19 vaccine or a placebo. The genes are TRBV12-3 or TRBV12-4 and TRBJ2-3, with no clear D. DNA of the CDR3: TGTGCCAGCAGTTCCACCAAACCAGATACGCAGTATTTT. Protein: CASSSTKPDTQYF.